This paragraph reports one T cell receptor (beta chain). Its antigen remains undetermined. Within one base of it there is no much larger clone, and no base qualities were kept. These data originate in a study of technical replicates of blood from a handful of donors (TCRdb year 2017). Libraries were built with the immunoSEQ multiplex PCR assay. TCRdb retrieved this table from immuneACCESS and kept in-frame rearrangements only. Not all clones are present; in checked studies, unresolved V genes account for under half, and no reason is known for the remainder. Present in this sample are some 94,000 clones, about 96% of which were seen just once. The top ten constitute about 0.39% of the sample. CDR1 and CDR2 (LNHDA, SQIVND) derive from the germline V gene (reference sequence). The cysteine opens and the phenylalanine closes a CDR3 of 17 amino acids. Here the CDR3 DNA is all that survives: 51 bases in frame from base 1. Unmatched junction bases come to 12, with V trimmed by 0 bases and J by 9 bases.

The chain couples TRBV19 to TRBJ2-1, and 9 junction bases match TRBD1. This sequence was found in a human donor in good health. The specimen sequenced was T cells isolated from PBMCs. The DNA is TGTGCCAGTAGTATAGATATAGAACAGGGGGCAGTGGGTGAGCAGTTCTTC. Translated, this gives CASSIDIEQGAVGEQFF.